This T cell receptor beta chain was identified during a study of brain T cells in children with intractable seizures. General study results and limits: Clones missing pre-surgery may reflect undersampling of that blood sample. Patients' HCMV serostatus was unknown; virus specificity rests on CDR3 similarity alone.

The CDR3 runs 14 residues. In germline, CDR1 is MGHRA, CDR2 YSYEKL. Deletions cut 3 bases from V and 6 bases from J, with 14 bases between. Assay used: immunoSEQ multiplex PCR; TCRdb lists only in-frame clones, some missing. Among 300,000 to 400,000 clones listed, over 85% were seen once. The time point: blood from clinic visit 5 months post-surgery; TSC patient then seizure free. Patients received at least one anti-epileptic drug before surgery. A word on this clone: The antigen is not known.

The receptor was derived from a boy younger than two with tuberous sclerosis and intractable seizures. This material consisted of peripheral blood, taken approximately 5 months after surgery. The genes are TRBV4-1 and TRBJ1-2; D is uncertain. CDR3 in amino acids: CASSQAPTVNGYTF. In DNA form, the CDR3 reads TGCGCCAGCAGCCAGGCCCCTACAGTCAATGGCTACACCTTC.